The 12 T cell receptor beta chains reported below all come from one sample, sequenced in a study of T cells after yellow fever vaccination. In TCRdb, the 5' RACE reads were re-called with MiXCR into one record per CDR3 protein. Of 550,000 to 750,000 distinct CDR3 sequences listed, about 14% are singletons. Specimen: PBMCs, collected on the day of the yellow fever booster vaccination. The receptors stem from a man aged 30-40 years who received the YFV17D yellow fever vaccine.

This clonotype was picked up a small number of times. The CDR3 protein is CASSPRSGQTYEQYF. In nucleotides, the CDR3 is TGTGCCAGCAGCCCCCGGAGCGGGCAGACCTACGAGCAGTACTTC. The chain uses TRBV3-1 and TRBJ2-7; a possible D gene is TRBD2 (6 bases). V was clipped by 4 bases and J by 2 bases, with 15 bases between them. There are 15 residues in the CDR3. From germline, CDR1 is LGHDT and CDR2 YNNKEL (reference sequence).

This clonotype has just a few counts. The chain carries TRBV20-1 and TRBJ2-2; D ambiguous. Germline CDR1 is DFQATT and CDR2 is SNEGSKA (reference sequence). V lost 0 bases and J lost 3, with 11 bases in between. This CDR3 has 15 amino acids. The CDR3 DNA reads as TGCAGTGCTAGAGATGGAATGGCCGACACCGGGGAGCTGTTTTTT. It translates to CSARDGMADTGELFF.

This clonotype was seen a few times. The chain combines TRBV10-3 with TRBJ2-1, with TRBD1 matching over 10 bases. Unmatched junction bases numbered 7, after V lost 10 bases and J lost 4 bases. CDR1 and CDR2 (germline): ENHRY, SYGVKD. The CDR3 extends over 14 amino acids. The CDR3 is CATTGTGVYNEQFF. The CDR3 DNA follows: TGTGCCACAACCGGGACAGGGGTTTACAATGAGCAGTTCTTC.

The CDR3 sequence is CASSPGLATTNEQFF. In nucleotides, the CDR3 is TGTGCCAGCTCACCGGGACTAGCGACCACCAATGAGCAGTTCTTC. This sequence joins TRBV18 and TRBJ2-1, with 10 bases identical to TRBD2. Germline CDR1 is KGHSH and CDR2 is LQKENI. The CDR3 is 15 residues long. The ends lost 3 bases at V and 6 bases at J; junction bases unmatched: 5.

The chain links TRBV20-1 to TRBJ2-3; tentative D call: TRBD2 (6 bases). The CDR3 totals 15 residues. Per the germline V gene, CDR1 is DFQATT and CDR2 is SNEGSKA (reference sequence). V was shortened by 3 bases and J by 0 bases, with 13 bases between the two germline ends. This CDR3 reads CSASSSGFSTDTQYF. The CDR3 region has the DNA TGCAGTGCTAGTTCAAGCGGGTTTAGCACAGATACGCAGTATTTT.

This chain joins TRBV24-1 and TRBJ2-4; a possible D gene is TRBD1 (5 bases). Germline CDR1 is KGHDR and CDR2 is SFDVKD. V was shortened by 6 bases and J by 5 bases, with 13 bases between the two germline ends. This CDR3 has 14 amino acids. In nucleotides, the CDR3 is TGTGCCACCAGTTCCGGGCAGGGCGAAAACATTCAGTACTTC. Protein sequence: CATSSGQGENIQYF.

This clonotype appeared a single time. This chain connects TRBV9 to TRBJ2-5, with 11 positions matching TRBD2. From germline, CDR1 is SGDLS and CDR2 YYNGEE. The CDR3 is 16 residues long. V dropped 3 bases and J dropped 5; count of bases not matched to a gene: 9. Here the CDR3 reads CASSARLAGLEETQYF. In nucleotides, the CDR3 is TGTGCCAGCAGCGCGCGACTAGCGGGACTCGAGGAGACCCAGTACTTC.

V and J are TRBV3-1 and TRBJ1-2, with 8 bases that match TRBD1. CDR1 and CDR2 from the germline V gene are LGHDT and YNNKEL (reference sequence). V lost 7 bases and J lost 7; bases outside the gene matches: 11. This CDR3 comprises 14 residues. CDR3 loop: CASTSQTGVGGYTF. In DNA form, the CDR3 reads TGTGCCAGCACCTCTCAGACAGGGGTTGGTGGCTACACCTTC.

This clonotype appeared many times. The CDR3 region is CASSSTSGSRQETQYF. Here the CDR3 DNA reads TGTGCCAGTAGTTCGACTAGCGGGAGTAGACAAGAGACCCAGTACTTC. The chain carries TRBV19 and TRBJ2-5; 12 bases fit TRBD2. The length of the CDR3 is 16 residues. Germline CDR1 and CDR2: LNHDA and SQIVND (reference sequence). V shed 5 bases and J 2 bases; nucleotides not matched to a gene: 6.

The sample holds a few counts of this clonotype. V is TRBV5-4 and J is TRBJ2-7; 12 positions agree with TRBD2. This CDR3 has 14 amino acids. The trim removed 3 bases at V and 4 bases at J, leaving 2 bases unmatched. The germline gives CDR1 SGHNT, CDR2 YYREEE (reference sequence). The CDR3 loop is CASSSSGREYEQYF. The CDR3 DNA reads TGTGCCAGCAGCTCTAGCGGGAGGGAGTACGAGCAGTACTTC.

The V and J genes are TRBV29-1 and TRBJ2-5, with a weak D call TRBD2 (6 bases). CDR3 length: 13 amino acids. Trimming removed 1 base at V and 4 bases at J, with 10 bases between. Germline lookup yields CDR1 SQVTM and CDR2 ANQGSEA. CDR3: CSVEGLALETQYF. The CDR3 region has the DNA TGCAGCGTTGAAGGGCTAGCGCTAGAGACCCAGTACTTC.

CDR3: CSARGGLRFSYEQYF. The CDR3 nucleotides are TGCAGTGCTAGAGGGGGACTTAGATTCTCCTACGAGCAGTACTTC. The chain uses TRBV20-1 and TRBJ2-7; tentatively, D is TRBD2 (6 bases). In germline, CDR1 is DFQATT, CDR2 SNEGSKA (reference sequence). Trimming removed 1 base from V and 0 bases from J, with 13 bases in between. This CDR3 is built from 15 residues.